This entry lists 13 T cell receptor beta chains sequenced from one sample in a study of vaccination effects on CD4 cells after COVID-19. Viral peptide pools were used in the ViraFEST assay to expand antigen-specific CD4+ T cells, and sequencing came afterward. CD4+ T cells were isolated after about nine days of culture. From March to December 2020, the person had a SARS-CoV-2 infection that was confirmed by PCR. The antigens for these receptors are not known. Generated by immunoSEQ multiplex PCR, the TCRdb table keeps only in-frame clones and is missing some. Of tens of thousands of clones listed, approximately 73% are singletons. Specimen: CD4+ T cells from PBMCs cultured with HIV peptides, collected before COVID-19 vaccination. Specified subset: HIV-1 Nef peptide pool negative control/reference culture. These receptors were taken from a human donor who had a prior SARS-CoV-2 infection.

The chain links TRBV5-1 to TRBJ2-7; D is unclear. CDR3 length: 12 residues. From germline, CDR1 is SGHRS and CDR2 YFSETQ. With 4 bases removed from V and 4 bases from J, the gap between germline ends came to 9 bases. CDR3 DNA: TGCGCCAGCAGCACCGAGAAATACGAGCAGTACTTC. Translation: CASSTEKYEQYF.

The chain joins TRBV5-6 to TRBJ2-3, with 8 bases aligning to TRBD2. CDR3 size: 16 residues. V lost 4 bases, J lost 2 bases, and 9 bases stayed unmatched. Germline V CDR1 and CDR2: SGHDT, YYEEEE. CDR3 sequence reads: CASSPMVSGITDTQYF. CDR3 coding DNA: TGTGCCAGCAGCCCGATGGTTAGCGGGATCACAGATACGCAGTATTTT.

The genes are TRBV6-5 and TRBJ1-5; no clear D. The length of the CDR3 is 13 residues. CDR1 and CDR2 (germline): MNHEY, SVGAGI. The V end lost 7 bases, the J end lost 3 bases, and 10 bases lay between the germline ends. In nucleotides, the CDR3 is TGTGCCAGCATGCCCGGCAACAATCAGCCCCAGCATTTT. Translating gives CASMPGNNQPQHF.

The V call is TRBV6-5, the J call TRBJ2-2; D unresolved. Trimming removed 7 bases from V and 5 bases from J, with 11 bases in between. This CDR3 is built from 13 residues. Germline values: CDR1 MNHEY, CDR2 SVGAGI. CDR3 region: CASIYQSTGELFF. CDR3 DNA: TGTGCCAGCATATACCAGAGTACCGGGGAGCTGTTTTTT.

The V and J genes are TRBV27 and TRBJ2-7, with D unresolved. Between the trimmed V and J ends, which lost 5 bases and 5 bases, there was a span of 16 bases. The CDR3 runs 14 residues. CDR1 is MNHEY, CDR2 SMNVEV, per germline (reference sequence). In DNA, the CDR3 is TGTGCCAGCAGTCACGACCGGGCGTTGGACGAGCAGTACTTC. It encodes CASSHDRALDEQYF.

This clone occurred a few times. V usage is TRBV5-1 and J usage is TRBJ2-6; D uncertain. The ends were cut back, 5 bases at V and 0 bases at J, with 6 bases in the middle. The germline CDR1 and CDR2 sequences are SGHRS and YFSETQ. CDR3 size: 14 residues. The CDR3 protein is CASRPDSGANVLTF. Here the CDR3 DNA reads TGCGCCAGCAGACCGGACTCTGGGGCCAACGTCCTGACTTTC.

This chain links TRBV12-3 or TRBV12-4 with TRBJ2-3; the D gene is possibly TRBD2 (5 bases). The V end was cut by 1 base, the J end by 13 bases, with 9 bases between. The CDR3 sequence is 11 residues long. In nucleotides, the CDR3 is TGTGCCAGCAGTTTAGAGGGAGAGGAGTATTTT. As protein: CASSLEGEEYF.

This chain joins TRBV6-1 and TRBJ2-7; D remains unclear. The CDR3 consists of 12 residues. Trimming took off 0 bases at V and 4 bases at J, with 4 bases between the two ends. Germline V CDR1 and CDR2: MNHNS, SASEGT. The CDR3 reads CASSEARYEQYF. As DNA, the CDR3 is TGTGCCAGCAGTGAAGCCCGATACGAGCAGTACTTC.

The CDR3 coding sequence is TGTGCCAGCAGCTTCAGGCTAGCGGGGATGCGGAGTACAGATACGCAGTATTTT. Residues: CASSFRLAGMRSTDTQYF. This chain links TRBV5-5 with TRBJ2-3; 9 bases align to TRBD2. V trimming: 2 bases; J trimming: 3 bases; junction bases outside the gene matches: 13. The CDR3 runs 18 residues. Looked up from germline, CDR1 is SGHKS and CDR2 is YYEKEE (reference sequence).

The genes are TRBV5-1 and TRBJ2-3; maybe TRBD2 (5 bases). The CDR3 runs 14 residues. V was clipped by 7 bases and J by 5 bases, with 17 bases between them. Germline assignment: CDR1 SGHRS and CDR2 YFSETQ. The CDR3 is CASGRQEAIDTQYF. In DNA, the CDR3 is TGCGCCAGCGGCCGTCAGGAGGCGATAGATACGCAGTATTTT.

V and J are TRBV2 and TRBJ1-1; D is perhaps TRBD1 (5 bases). CDR1 and CDR2 from the germline V gene are SNHLY and FYNNEI. V gave up 2 bases and J gave up 12 bases, with 22 bases separating them. CDR3 length: 15 residues. The CDR3 is CASSESSAVEGSTFF. The CDR3 region has the DNA TGTGCCAGCAGTGAAAGTTCGGCGGTTGAGGGGTCAACTTTCTTT.

This sequence joins TRBV6-5 and TRBJ2-7, with 7 bases matching TRBD1. This CDR3 comprises 14 residues. The trim removed 4 bases at V and 3 bases at J, leaving 6 bases unmatched. CDR1 and CDR2 (germline): MNHEY, SVGAGI. The CDR3 nucleotides are TGTGCCAGCAGTTCCTCCGACAGGGTCTACGAGCAGTACTTC. Translating gives CASSSSDRVYEQYF.

The genes are TRBV28 and TRBJ1-5, with 7 bases aligning to TRBD1. The CDR3 has 15 residues. Germline V lookup: CDR1 MDHEN, CDR2 SYDVKM. The J segment lost 1 base and the V segment lost 7 bases, leaving 7 bases of the junction unmatched. The CDR3 region has the DNA TGTGCCAGCACCAGTAGGGGACAGAGCAATCAGCCCCAGCATTTT. It translates to CASTSRGQSNQPQHF.